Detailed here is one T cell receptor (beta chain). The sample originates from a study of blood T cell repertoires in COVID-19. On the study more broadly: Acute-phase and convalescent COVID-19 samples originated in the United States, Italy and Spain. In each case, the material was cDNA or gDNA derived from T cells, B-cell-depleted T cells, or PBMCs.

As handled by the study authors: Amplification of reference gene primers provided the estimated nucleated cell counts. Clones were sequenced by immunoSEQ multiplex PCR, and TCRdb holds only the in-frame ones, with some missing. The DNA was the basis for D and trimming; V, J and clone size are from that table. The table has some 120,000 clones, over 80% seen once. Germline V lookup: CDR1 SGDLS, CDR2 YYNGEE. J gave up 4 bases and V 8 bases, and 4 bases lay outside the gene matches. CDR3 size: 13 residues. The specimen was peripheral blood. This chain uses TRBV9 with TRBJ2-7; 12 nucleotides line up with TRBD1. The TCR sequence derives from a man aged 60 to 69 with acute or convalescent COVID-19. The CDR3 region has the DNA TGTGCCAGAGGGACAGGGGGCTTTTACGAGCAGTACTTC. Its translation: CARGTGGFYEQYF.